This TCR beta chain was found in a study of long-term antiretroviral therapy in people with HIV. Sequencing used immunoSEQ v3.0 at survey level. Assay: immunoSEQ multiplex PCR; the TCRdb copy retains only in-frame clones and omits some. The sample records roughly 25,000 clones, about four fifths being singletons. Findings of the study overall: Clonotypes expanded prior to ART showed repertoire dominance at all sampled time points.

Clinicians in the United States treated all participants with HIV. Every specimen held between roughly 0.85-11 million cryopreserved PBMC. These were thawed and washed before DNA extraction. Notes on this clone: Its matching antigen is unknown.

Sample: unsorted PBMCs, taken 0.7 years before starting antiretroviral therapy. This receptor was identified in a man aged 25-45 years with HIV.

CDR3 bases: TGTGCCAGCAGCCTGGGCGGGGGGGAGCAGTACTTC. Its protein product is CASSLGGGEQYF. The V gene is TRBV9, the J gene TRBJ2-7; 8 nucleotides agree with TRBD2. V shed 4 bases and J 7 bases; nucleotides not matched to a gene: 4. CDR3 size: 12 residues. CDR1 and CDR2 from the germline V gene are SGDLS and YYNGEE.